The 22 T cell receptor beta chains in this list originate from one sample, sequenced in a study of technical replicates of blood from a few donors. Libraries were prepared by immunoSEQ multiplex PCR; TCRdb keeps only in-frame clonotypes and omits some of them. The sample has fewer than 15,000 clones; approximately 96% are singletons. The sequencing sample was made of PBMCs. These receptor sequences come from a human donor in good health.

The CDR3, as DNA: TGCGCCAGCAGGTCGGACAGCCCCTACGAGCAGTACTTC. Residues: CASRSDSPYEQYF. The V call is TRBV5-1, the J call TRBJ2-7; tentatively, D is TRBD1 (6 bases). Germline-derived CDR1 and CDR2 are SGHRS and YFSETQ. The CDR3 has 13 amino acids. Trimming stripped 5 bases from V and 2 bases from J, with 11 bases between.

The rearrangement uses TRBV9 and TRBJ2-1; tentatively, D is TRBD2 (6 bases). Germline loops: CDR1 SGDLS, CDR2 YYNGEE. The CDR3 sequence is 15 residues long. V lost 3 bases and J 4 bases, leaving 14 bases between the germline ends. In DNA form, the CDR3 reads TGTGCCAGCAGCGAGGAGGGAACACATTACAATGAGCAGTTCTTC. This encodes CASSEEGTHYNEQFF.

The rearrangement links TRBV6-1 to TRBJ2-1, with 14 bases aligning to TRBD2. CDR3 length: 16 residues. CDR1 MNHNS and CDR2 SASEGT come from the germline V gene. Trimming cost V 4 bases and J 6 bases; bases outside gene matches: 5. This CDR3 is CASSGLAGGGSNEQFF. The CDR3 region has the DNA TGTGCCAGCAGTGGACTAGCGGGAGGGGGATCCAATGAGCAGTTCTTC.

The V and J genes are TRBV27 and TRBJ1-2; 9 bases are shared with TRBD1. V shed 6 bases and J 4 bases; nucleotides not matched to a gene: 12. Germline V gene sequence: CDR1 MNHEY, CDR2 SMNVEV (reference sequence). The CDR3 is 16 residues long. The CDR3 reads CASRPWGQGVFYGYTF. CDR3 nucleotide sequence: TGTGCCAGCAGGCCTTGGGGACAGGGTGTATTCTATGGCTACACCTTC.

The chain combines TRBV6-5 with TRBJ2-1; TRBD2 matches 8 bases. The length of the CDR3 is 15 residues. V shed 2 bases and J 5 bases; nucleotides not matched to a gene: 5. Germline loops: CDR1 MNHEY, CDR2 SVGAGI. The CDR3 is CASSYGPAGDNEQFF. Here the CDR3 DNA reads TGTGCCAGCAGTTACGGTCCAGCGGGAGACAATGAGCAGTTCTTC.

This CDR3 reads CASSLGFGEGYVETQYF. CDR3 DNA sequence: TGCGCCAGCAGCTTGGGATTTGGCGAGGGCTACGTCGAGACCCAGTACTTC. This sequence joins TRBV5-1 and TRBJ2-5; tentative D call: TRBD2 (5 bases). Germline assignment: CDR1 SGHRS and CDR2 YFSETQ. CDR3 length equals 17 residues. V lost 0 bases and J lost 5, with 20 bases in between. The whole variable domain, filled in from reference TRBV5-1 and TRBJ2-5, reads KAGVTQTPRYLIKTRGQQVTLSCSPISGHRSVSWYQQTPGQGLQFLFEYFSETQRNKGNFPGRFSGRQFSNSRSEMNVSTLELGDSALYLCASSLGFGEGYVETQYFGPGTRLLVL.

The chain carries TRBV28 and TRBJ1-2, with a possible D match to TRBD1 (6 bases). The CDR3 runs 14 residues. The V end lost 6 bases, the J end lost 1 base, and 12 bases lay between the germline ends. Germline lookup yields CDR1 MDHEN and CDR2 SYDVKM. CDR3 sequence reads: CASSEGQINYGYTF. In nucleotides, the CDR3 is TGTGCCAGCAGCGAAGGACAGATTAACTATGGCTACACCTTC.

The chain carries TRBV27 and TRBJ1-2; 11 bases fit TRBD1. Germline V CDR1 and CDR2: MNHEY, SMNVEV (reference sequence). The CDR3 is made up of 16 amino acids. Trimming took 4 bases from V and 4 from J; bases not matched to a gene: 8. CDR3 sequence (DNA): TGTGCCAGCAGTTCCCTCTCCGGGACAGGGGGCTATGGCTACACCTTC. Amino acids: CASSSLSGTGGYGYTF.

The genes are TRBV10-2 and TRBJ1-5; 11 bases match TRBD1. The junction had 2 bases not matched to a gene; V was cut back by 4 bases and J by 6 bases. In germline, CDR1 is WSHSY, CDR2 SAAADI. This CDR3 comprises 14 residues. Written as DNA, the CDR3 is TGCGCCAGCAGTGGGACAGGGGGCCTTCAGCCCCAGCATTTT. Amino acid sequence: CASSGTGGLQPQHF.

This clone was observed a handful of times. The chain uses TRBV7-8 and TRBJ2-1; 8 bases match TRBD2. CDR3 length: 14 residues. V lost 3 bases to trimming and J lost 6 bases; unmatched junction nucleotides: 4. The germline V gene has CDR1 SGHVS and CDR2 FQNEAQ. DNA for the CDR3: TGTGCCAGCAGCTTTGTCGGGGGGGGCAATGAGCAGTTCTTC. Its translation: CASSFVGGGNEQFF.

The J gene is TRBJ2-1, the V gene TRBV29-1, with D uncertain. With 7 bases removed from V and 0 bases from J, the gap between germline ends came to 13 bases. From germline, CDR1 is SQVTM and CDR2 ANQGSEA. CDR3 size: 14 residues. The DNA of the CDR3 is TGCAGCGCCGCCTCTACGAGCTCCTACAATGAGCAGTTCTTC. Translating gives CSAASTSSYNEQFF.

This sequence joins TRBV6-5 and TRBJ1-1; D call uncertain. Germline CDR1 reads MNHEY; CDR2 reads SVGAGI. V was pared by 4 bases and J by 1 base, with 7 bases between. CDR3 size: 13 residues. CDR3 protein: CASSLGGNTEAFF. CDR3 DNA: TGTGCCAGCAGTTTAGGCGGGAACACTGAAGCTTTCTTT.

V is TRBV18 and J is TRBJ1-1; D is ambiguous. This CDR3 comprises 13 residues. The germline V gene encodes CDR1 KGHSH and CDR2 LQKENI. Trimming removed 1 base from V and 10 bases from J, with 13 bases in between. CDR3: CASSPLDYTGAFF. Written as DNA, the CDR3 is TGTGCCAGCTCACCACTGGACTACACGGGAGCTTTCTTT.

V gene TRBV11-3 combines with J gene TRBJ2-1; TRBD1 is a possible D gene (5 bases). Germline V gene data show CDR1 as SGHNT and CDR2 as YENEEA. V dropped 5 bases and J dropped 8 bases, with 13 bases sitting between them. The CDR3 is made up of 13 amino acids. In DNA form, the CDR3 reads TGTGCCAGCAGCCGTGGGGCGGAATATGAGCAGTTCTTC. It is translated as CASSRGAEYEQFF.

This chain joins TRBV29-1 and TRBJ2-1, with 7 nucleotides matching TRBD1. The CDR3 length is 14 residues. Germline CDR1 SQVTM, CDR2 ANQGSEA. After removal of 7 bases from V and 3 bases from J, the junction contained 9 bases not matched to a gene. CDR3 residues: CSASTGLGYNEQFF. The DNA for the CDR3 is TGCAGCGCCTCGACAGGGTTGGGCTACAATGAGCAGTTCTTC.

The chain recombines TRBV7-9 with TRBJ2-3; a weak D match, TRBD2 (6 bases). This CDR3 is built from 15 residues. CDR1 and CDR2 from the germline V gene are SEHNR and FQNEAQ (reference sequence). With 5 bases removed from V and 2 bases from J, the gap between germline ends came to 14 bases. CDR3 sequence (DNA): TGTGCCAGCAGCCTTCTAGCGAGAATCACAGATACGCAGTATTTT. Amino acid sequence: CASSLLARITDTQYF.

The chain has TRBV10-3 and TRBJ2-2; TRBD1 is a possible D gene (6 bases). Germline CDR1 reads ENHRY; CDR2 reads SYGVKD. This CDR3 has 13 amino acids. V was clipped by 8 bases and J by 2 bases, with 9 bases between them. CDR3 loop: CAIQGINTGELFF. Written as DNA, the CDR3 is TGTGCCATCCAGGGGATAAACACCGGGGAGCTGTTTTTT.

This clone was detected only once. This sequence joins TRBV7-2 and TRBJ2-1; D unclear. CDR3 length equals 15 residues. Germline V gene data show CDR1 as SGHTA and CDR2 as FQGNSA. Trimming stripped 3 bases from V and 3 bases from J, with 12 bases between. The CDR3 coding sequence is TGTGCCAGCAGCTTGACTGAGGCGTTCTACAATGAGCAGTTCTTC. Translating gives CASSLTEAFYNEQFF.

V is TRBV28 and J is TRBJ1-3, with 7 bases identical to TRBD1. V shed 6 bases and J 0 bases; nucleotides not matched to a gene: 8. This CDR3 is built from 16 residues. Germline CDR1 MDHEN, CDR2 SYDVKM. CDR3 loop: CASRAGQVFSGNTIYF. As DNA, the CDR3 is TGTGCCAGCAGAGCCGGACAGGTATTCTCTGGAAACACCATATATTTT.

This rearrangement joins TRBV9 to TRBJ1-4; 7 bases line up with TRBD1. Unmatched junction bases numbered 7, after V lost 3 bases and J lost 5 bases. The CDR3 loop spans 15 amino acids. Germline V gene data show CDR1 as SGDLS and CDR2 as YYNGEE. The CDR3, as DNA: TGTGCCAGCAGCGCATCCGGGACAGTGAATGAAAAACTGTTTTTT. It translates to CASSASGTVNEKLFF.

The J gene is TRBJ2-3, the V gene TRBV6-6, with D unclear. From germline, CDR1 is MNHNY and CDR2 SVGAGI (reference sequence). The CDR3 sequence is 14 residues long. V was shortened by 0 bases and J by 4 bases, with 8 bases between the two germline ends. The CDR3, as DNA: TGTGCCAGCAGTTACTCAAGAGCGCCAGATACGCAGTATTTT. Translation gives CASSYSRAPDTQYF.

J is TRBJ2-6 and V is TRBV5-1; D might be TRBD2 (6 bases). In germline, CDR1 is SGHRS, CDR2 YFSETQ. Trimming left V 4 bases short and J 0 bases short, with 14 bases between. This CDR3 spans 17 amino acids. This CDR3 reads CASSPTSGVSGANVLTF. The CDR3 DNA sequence: TGCGCCAGCAGCCCGACTAGTGGGGTCTCTGGGGCCAACGTCCTGACTTTC.